A selection of T cell receptor beta chains follows, all from one sample in a study of cytomegalovirus exposure and HLA in healthy donors. The repertoire was sequenced with immunoSEQ multiplex PCR; TCRdb's copy has only in-frame clones and lacks some. This table has some 180,000 clones, roughly 9.4% appearing once. Sequencing used PBMCs. The receptors stem from a woman aged 30 to 39 in good health and CMV-seropositive. CDR3s include the opening cysteine and the closing phenylalanine or tryptophan. D genes are given only for firm matches. Only some rows state a clone size, as once, few, many or a class for expanded clones.

TRBJ2-5 | few | TRBV5-1 | . | TGCGCCAGCGCGGAGGGCCGGGAGACCCAGTACTTC | CASAEGRETQYF
TRBJ2-2 | . | TRBV5-1 | . | TGCGCCAGCAGCTTCTCGCAGGGCTTCGGCACCGGGGAGCTGTTTTTT | CASSFSQGFGTGELFF
TRBJ2-1 | few | TRBV4-2 | . | TGTGCCAGCAGCCATTCCCAGGTTGGTGATTGGAATGAGCAGTTCTTC | CASSHSQVGDWNEQFF
TRBJ2-7 | few | TRBV5-1 | . | TGCGCCAGCAGCTTGGCGAAGGGGACCTACGAGCAGTACTTC | CASSLAKGTYEQYF
TRBJ1-2 | few | TRBV15 | . | TGTGCCACCAGCAGTCCAGGGCGCGGCTACACCTTC | CATSSPGRGYTF
TRBJ2-3 | . | TRBV6-6 | TRBD2 | TGTGCCACCTCAAGAACGGGAGGATTCACAGATACGCAGTATTTT | CATSRTGGFTDTQYF
TRBJ2-1 | few | TRBV6-1 | TRBD2 | TGTGCCAGCAGTGAGATACGACTAGCGGCACGGAATGAGCAGTTCTTC | CASSEIRLAARNEQFF
TRBJ2-3 | . | TRBV19 | . | TGTGCCAGTAGTTCTCGACAGGGCACAGATACGCAGTATTTT | CASSSRQGTDTQYF
TRBJ2-4 | . | TRBV7-9 | TRBD2 | TGTGCCAGCAGCTTAGTGAGGGAGGGTCCCAAAAACATTCAGTACTTC | CASSLVREGPKNIQYF
TRBJ2-2 | . | TRBV10-1 | . | TGCGCCAGCAGTAAAAGGGGGTTCAACACCGGGGAGCTGTTTTTT | CASSKRGFNTGELFF
TRBJ1-5 | . | TRBV11-3 | . | TGTGCCAGCAGCTTAGGACTATGCGGTGAGGACCAGCCCCAGCATTTT | CASSLGLCGEDQPQHF
TRBJ1-5 | few | TRBV19 | . | TGTGCCAGTAGAGCGGGACGCGGAAGCAATCAGCCCCAGCATTTT | CASRAGRGSNQPQHF
TRBJ1-2 | . | TRBV5-1 | TRBD1 | TGCGCCAGCAGCCCCTGGACAGGGATTAGGGGCTACACCTTC | CASSPWTGIRGYTF
TRBJ2-4 | few | TRBV19 | TRBD2 | TGTGCCAGTAGTATAGGTGGACTAGGAGGCAAAAACATTCAGTACTTC | CASSIGGLGGKNIQYF
TRBJ1-4 | . | TRBV27 | . | TGTGCCAGCAGTTTATGGTCCAGGTTAAATGAAAAACTGTTTTTT | CASSLWSRLNEKLFF
TRBJ1-3 | few | TRBV19 | . | TGTGCCAGTAGTAAAGAGAGGAACACCATATATTTT | CASSKERNTIYF
TRBJ2-1 | . | TRBV9 | TRBD2 | TGTGCCAGCAGCGTAGAGAGCGGGAGTTATGGCAATGAGCAGTTCTTC | CASSVESGSYGNEQFF
TRBJ1-1 | few | TRBV5-8 | TRBD1 | TGTGCCAGCAGCAGTTGGACAGGGGGCATGAACACTGAAGCTTTCTTT | CASSSWTGGMNTEAFF
TRBJ2-1 | few | TRBV5-6 | TRBD1 | TGTGCCAGCAGCTCGGGACAGTCTTACAATGAGCAGTTCTTC | CASSSGQSYNEQFF
TRBJ2-1 | few | TRBV5-6 | TRBD1 | TGTGCCAGCAGCATCGGACAGGGGGACCCCCTAAATGAGCAGTTCTTC | CASSIGQGDPLNEQFF
TRBJ1-1 | few | TRBV27 | . | TGTGCCAGCAGTCCTTCCCTAGGTCCGAGCACTGAAGCTTTCTTT | CASSPSLGPSTEAFF
TRBJ1-4 | . | TRBV6-5 | . | TGTGCCAGCAGTTTCCGAGGCACTAATGAAAAACTGTTTTTT | CASSFRGTNEKLFF
TRBJ2-2 | few | TRBV6-1 | . | TGTGCCAGCAGGCTACTTCCCAAGAACACCGGGGAGCTGTTTTTT | CASRLLPKNTGELFF
TRBJ1-2 | . | TRBV30 | . | TGTGCCTCACCGACAGCGAGTGGGTATGGCTACACCTTC | CASPTASGYGYTF
TRBJ2-7 | . | TRBV6-1 | . | TGTGCCAGTGGAAGCCAGGGGCTTTACGAGCAGTACTTC | CASGSQGLYEQYF
TRBJ1-2 | . | TRBV6-1 | TRBD1 | TGTGCCAGCAGTGAACAGTACTCAGGGGGCCATGGCTACACCTTC | CASSEQYSGGHGYTF
TRBJ2-1 | . | TRBV6-1 | TRBD2 | TGTGCCAGCAGAGCCAGACTAGCGGGAATCGATGAGCAGTTCTTC | CASRARLAGIDEQFF
TRBJ1-5 | few | TRBV2 | . | TGTGCCAGCATAGGGGAATCTCAGCCCCAGCATTTT | CASIGESQPQHF
TRBJ2-7 | few | TRBV5-1 | . | TGCGCCAGCAGCCCCGGTGACTACGAGCAGTACTTC | CASSPGDYEQYF
TRBJ1-2 | few | TRBV11-2 | . | TGTGCCAGCAGCTTAGTTAGCACCGGGGAGGATGGCTACACCTTC | CASSLVSTGEDGYTF
TRBJ2-4 | few | TRBV10-3 | TRBD2 | TGTGCCATCAGTTCCCTAGCGGGTAAAAACATTCAGTACTTC | CAISSLAGKNIQYF
TRBJ2-7 | . | TRBV27 | TRBD1 | TGTGCCAGCAGTTTATCCCCGTATAAGGGGGCGCTAAGGCCCTACGAGCAGTACTTC | CASSLSPYKGALRPYEQYF
TRBJ2-7 | . | TRBV20-1 | TRBD2 | TGCAGTGCTGGGGGGGGGTACGAGCAGTACTTC | CSAGGGYEQYF
TRBJ1-2 | . | TRBV19 | TRBD1 | TGTGCCAGTAGTTCCCTTGGGACAGGGCACTATGGCTACACCTTC | CASSSLGTGHYGYTF
TRBJ1-3 | few | TRBV19 | TRBD1 | TGTGCCACGACCCGATCAGGGGGCTTGGGGGCTGGAAACACCATATATTTT | CATTRSGGLGAGNTIYF
TRBJ1-2 | . | TRBV4-1 | . | TGCGCCAGCAGCCACGGGGGGGCGGGCTACACCTTC | CASSHGGAGYTF
TRBJ2-7 | . | TRBV5-1 | . | TGCGCCAGCAGCTTGGTTCTGGCAGGGAAAAACGAGCAGTACTTC | CASSLVLAGKNEQYF
TRBJ2-1 | . | TRBV9 | . | TGTGCCAGCAGCCCCGAAGGGGACTTTTACAATGAGCAGTTCTTC | CASSPEGDFYNEQFF
TRBJ1-6 | . | TRBV2 | . | TGTGCCAGCAGTGGGCCGGGGAGAACCAATTCACCCCTCCACTTT | CASSGPGRTNSPLHF
TRBJ1-1 | . | TRBV19 | . | TGTGCCAGTAGTATTTCCGCCTCTATTGAAGCTTTCTTT | CASSISASIEAFF
TRBJ2-7 | few | TRBV2 | . | TGTGCCAGCAGGGAGATGAGTAGCGGTCCCTACGAGCAGTACTTC | CASREMSSGPYEQYF
TRBJ1-6 | . | TRBV30 | . | TGTGCCTGGAGTGGGACATATAATTCACCCCTCCACTTT | CAWSGTYNSPLHF
TRBJ1-1 | . | TRBV7-9 | TRBD1 | TGTGCCAGCAGGTCCGGGACAGGGGGTGGCGCTGAAGCTTTCTTT | CASRSGTGGGAEAFF
TRBJ2-5 | few | TRBV5-1 | . | TGCGCCAGCAGGTCGATGGGGGGGACCCAGTACTTC | CASRSMGGTQYF
TRBJ2-3 | . | TRBV5-1 | TRBD1 | TGCGCCAGCAGCTTTGCGACAGGGGCCGAAAGACTCCCCACAGATACGCAGTATTTT | CASSFATGAERLPTDTQYF
TRBJ2-1 | . | TRBV18 | TRBD2 | TGTGCCAGCTCACCAATGACTAGCGGGGAGGAGCAGTTCTTC | CASSPMTSGEEQFF
TRBJ2-5 | few | TRBV5-4 | TRBD2 | TGTGCCAGCAGCTTGTGGCGGGAGGGGGAGACCCAGTACTTC | CASSLWREGETQYF
TRBJ2-2 | few | TRBV4-2 | TRBD2 | TGTGCCAGCAGTCCGACTAGCGGGAGGGCCGCCGGGGAGCTGTTTTTT | CASSPTSGRAAGELFF
TRBJ2-2 | . | TRBV6-6 | . | TGTGCCAGCAGCAAACGAGTAGAGCGGGTTGAGCTGTTTTTT | CASSKRVERVELFF
TRBJ1-2 | . | TRBV29-1 | TRBD1 | TGCAGCGTTGAAACAGGGGAGGGCTACACCTTC | CSVETGEGYTF
TRBJ2-7 | . | TRBV6-5 | . | TGTGCCAGCATACCTCCAGGGGCCTACGAGCAGTACTTC | CASIPPGAYEQYF
TRBJ2-6 | . | TRBV5-1 | . | TGCGCCAGCAGCTTGGCGGCCCAGGGCTCTGGGGCCAACGTCCTGACTTTC | CASSLAAQGSGANVLTF
TRBJ2-7 | few | TRBV10-2 | TRBD2 | TGCGCCAGCTCCGGGGGGGTAGCCTACGAGCAGTACTTC | CASSGGVAYEQYF
TRBJ1-4 | . | TRBV4-2 | . | TGTGCCAGCAGCCAAGATTCGATTTTGAAGGCTAGTAATGAAAAACTGTTTTTT | CASSQDSILKASNEKLFF